The clone carrying this T cell receptor (beta chain) was found a few times. Its antigen is not identified. TCRdb recomputed calls from the 5' RACE reads with MiXCR, one row per CDR3 protein. Altogether roughly 370,000 distinct CDR3 sequences are present, approximately 16% being singletons, with the ten largest covering about 22%. The data are from a study of T-cell memory formation after mild COVID-19. The study's findings and limits: Cross-reactive memory appears to have joined, as suggested by some responding clones showing up in pre-infection memory.

CDR1 MGHRA and CDR2 YSYEKL come from the germline V gene. With 4 bases clipped from V and 5 bases from J, the junction kept 11 bases outside the gene matches. The CDR3 extends over 16 amino acids. This TCR derives from a man aged 18 to 29 who had mild COVID-19 (a few samples of this study predate the infection). Cell type and time point are not known. This chain joins TRBV4-1 and TRBJ2-5, with TRBD2 matching over 9 bases. Sequencing was performed on PBMCs or a T cell subset sorted from them (not recorded which). The chain's CDR3 is CASSLGGGANWETQYF. The CDR3 region has the DNA TGCGCCAGCAGCCTCGGCGGGGGGGCGAATTGGGAGACCCAGTACTTC.